These 28 T cell receptor beta chains were all obtained from the same sample, sequenced in a study of PD-L1 blockade in urothelial cancer. The method was immunoSEQ multiplex PCR; TCRdb's version includes in-frame clones alone and lacks a portion of them. Among fewer than 80,000 clones, 65% to 90% were seen once, and the ten largest hold roughly 2.9%. Time point of the sample: pretreatment peripheral blood. Sequenced material: PBMCs, taken around atezolizumab (anti-PD-L1) treatment. The receptors were sampled from a man between 65 and 85 years old with urothelial cancer.

This chain links TRBV25-1 with TRBJ2-7, with a weak D call TRBD1 (6 bases). CDR3 size: 13 residues. V lost 6 bases to trimming and J lost 0 bases, with 9 bases between them. CDR1 is MGHDK and CDR2 is SYGVNS in the germline V gene. Here the CDR3 reads CASRTGGSYEQYF. DNA of the CDR3: TGTGCCAGCAGGACAGGTGGCTCCTACGAGCAGTACTTC.

J is TRBJ2-7 and V is TRBV4-2, with TRBD1 matching over 7 bases. The CDR3 loop spans 16 amino acids. The V gene's germline CDR1 is LGHNA and CDR2 YNFKEQ. The V gene end was trimmed by 4 bases and the J gene end by 0 bases; junction bases not matched to a gene: 9. CDR3 sequence reads: CASSPTLDRVSYEQYF. CDR3 sequence (DNA): TGTGCCAGCAGCCCCACACTTGACAGGGTCTCCTACGAGCAGTACTTC.

This clone appeared a few times. V is TRBV29-1 and J is TRBJ2-7, with a possible D match to TRBD2 (5 bases). There are 13 residues in the CDR3. Trimming removed 3 bases from V and 3 bases from J, with 12 bases in between. Germline CDR1 reads SQVTM; CDR2 reads ANQGSEA. CDR3 residues: CSVEEDLGYEQYF. CDR3 nucleotides: TGCAGCGTTGAGGAGGACCTAGGCTACGAGCAGTACTTC.

V gene TRBV4-1 combines with J gene TRBJ1-2, with a weak D call TRBD1 (5 bases). With 1 base removed from V and 5 bases from J, the gap between germline ends came to 14 bases. The germline gives CDR1 MGHRA, CDR2 YSYEKL. There are 15 residues in the CDR3. Here the CDR3 reads CASSQVVQGRYGYTF. CDR3 sequence (DNA): TGCGCCAGCAGCCAAGTTGTCCAGGGTCGGTATGGCTACACCTTC.

This chain links TRBV19 with TRBJ2-1; 7 bases map to TRBD2. J gave up 9 bases and V 2 bases, and 10 bases lay outside the gene matches. CDR1 is LNHDA and CDR2 is SQIVND in the germline V gene (reference sequence). This CDR3 has 15 residues. CDR3 sequence: CASSIRGGSPGEQFF. In DNA, the CDR3 is TGTGCCAGTAGTATACGGGGCGGGAGTCCCGGTGAGCAGTTCTTC.

This rearrangement joins TRBV19 to TRBJ1-2; tentatively, D is TRBD1 (5 bases). The CDR3 loop spans 14 amino acids. CDR1 LNHDA and CDR2 SQIVND come from the germline V gene (reference sequence). Trimming took off 4 bases at V and 4 bases at J, with 13 bases between the two ends. CDR3 bases: TGTGCCAGTAGTAACTCCGGGGGTGGCTATGGCTACACCTTC. This translates into CASSNSGGGYGYTF.

V usage is TRBV18 and J usage is TRBJ1-1; tentative D call: TRBD1 (5 bases). The V gene's germline CDR1 is KGHSH and CDR2 LQKENI. This CDR3 has 14 residues. The V gene lost 3 bases and the J gene lost 11 bases, with 19 bases spanning the gap. The CDR3 nucleotides are TGTGCCAGCTCACCTAATGAAGGGGAATCTGGCGCTTTCTTT. As protein: CASSPNEGESGAFF. Full variable domain (rest looked up from reference TRBV18 and TRBJ1-1): NAGVMQNPRHLVRRRGQEARLRCSPMKGHSHVYWYRQLPEEGLKFMVYLQKENIIDESGMPKERFSAEFPKEGPSILRIQQVVRGDSAAYFCASSPNEGESGAFFGQGTRLTVV.

The CDR3, as DNA: TGTGCCAGCAGCGCGGGGGGGCCCTACGAGCAGTACTTC. Translated: CASSAGGPYEQYF. The chain combines TRBV7-9 with TRBJ2-7, with 9 positions matching TRBD2. V dropped 5 bases and J dropped 2; count of bases not matched to a gene: 1. From germline, CDR1 is SEHNR and CDR2 FQNEAQ (reference sequence). This CDR3 spans 13 amino acids.

V gene TRBV11-2 combines with J gene TRBJ1-2; no firm D call. Germline V gene data show CDR1 as SGHAT and CDR2 as FQNNGV. V lost 0 bases and J lost 8, with 13 bases in between. The CDR3 is 14 amino acids. The CDR3 protein is CASSLDRGGEGYTF. CDR3 nucleotide sequence: TGTGCCAGCAGCTTAGATCGGGGAGGCGAGGGCTACACCTTC.

The table lists this clone with a count of one. The V gene is TRBV6-1, the J gene TRBJ2-1, with D perhaps matching TRBD2 (6 bases). Trimming shortened V by 5 bases and J by 8 bases, and 13 bases separated the two germline ends. The CDR3 is 13 residues long. The V gene's germline CDR1 is MNHNS and CDR2 SASEGT. CDR3 sequence reads: CASSFRTKDEQFF. The CDR3 coding sequence is TGTGCCAGCAGTTTCCGGACTAAGGATGAGCAGTTCTTC.

The V and J genes are TRBV7-2 and TRBJ1-2; no reliable D call. This CDR3 contains 14 residues. Per the germline V gene, CDR1 is SGHTA and CDR2 is FQGNSA. V was shortened by 5 bases and J by 2 bases, with 12 bases between the two germline ends. The CDR3 region has the DNA TGTGCCAGCAGCCCCCGGACGGGGAACTATGGCTACACCTTC. Encoded protein: CASSPRTGNYGYTF.

This chain links TRBV19 with TRBJ2-7, with 14 bases that match TRBD2. V was pared by 6 bases and J by 1 base, with 8 bases of the junction left unmatched. The CDR3 length is 17 residues. Germline CDR1 reads LNHDA; CDR2 reads SQIVND (reference sequence). The CDR3 sequence is CASSPGLAGDSSYEQYF. CDR3 in DNA: TGTGCCAGTAGCCCGGGACTAGCGGGAGATTCGTCCTACGAGCAGTACTTC.

This chain links TRBV28 with TRBJ1-1; TRBD1 matches at 7 bases. V was pared by 6 bases and J by 5 bases, with 9 bases of the junction left unmatched. Germline V gene sequence: CDR1 MDHEN, CDR2 SYDVKM. The CDR3 runs 14 residues. CDR3 DNA: TGTGCCAGCAGCGACTACAGGGGATTAACTGAAGCTTTCTTT. Its translation is CASSDYRGLTEAFF.

This clone was counted a single time. The chain links TRBV11-2 to TRBJ2-2; 9 positions agree with TRBD1. The length of the CDR3 is 15 residues. Germline trimming cut 4 bases from V and 1 base from J; bases unmatched to any gene: 1. CDR1 is SGHAT and CDR2 is FQNNGV in the germline V gene. CDR3 amino acids: CASSWDRVNTGELFF. DNA for the CDR3: TGTGCCAGCAGCTGGGACAGGGTGAACACCGGGGAGCTGTTTTTT.

The chain joins TRBV9 to TRBJ1-2, with 8 bases identical to TRBD1. CDR3 length: 13 amino acids. Germline CDR1 SGDLS, CDR2 YYNGEE. After removal of 4 bases from V and 7 bases from J, the junction contained 6 bases not matched to a gene. The CDR3 here is CASSSQGVSGYTF. CDR3 nucleotides: TGTGCCAGCAGCTCACAGGGGGTTAGTGGCTACACCTTC.

The chain has TRBV4-2 and TRBJ2-1, with 9 bases fitting TRBD2. V lost 8 bases to trimming and J lost 0 bases; unmatched junction nucleotides: 8. Per the germline V gene, CDR1 is LGHNA and CDR2 is YNFKEQ. CDR3 length: 16 residues. CDR3 sequence: CASGGLAASSYNEQFF. The CDR3 DNA follows: TGTGCCAGCGGGGGACTAGCAGCAAGCTCCTACAATGAGCAGTTCTTC.

The chain combines TRBV2 with TRBJ2-7; no firm D call. Deletions cut 5 bases from V and 7 bases from J, with 9 bases between. The CDR3 covers 11 residues. The germline CDR1 and CDR2 sequences are SNHLY and FYNNEI. In nucleotides, the CDR3 is TGTGCCAGCAGTCGTCTCGTGGAGCAGTACTTC. Its translation: CASSRLVEQYF. Complete variable domain (other parts from reference TRBV2 and TRBJ2-7): EPEVTQTPSHQVTQMGQEVILRCVPISNHLYFYWYRQILGQKVEFLVSFYNNEISEKSEIFDDQFSVERPDGSNFTLKIRSTKLEDSAMYFCASSRLVEQYFGPGTRLTVT.

The CDR3 region has the DNA TGCGCCAGCAGCTTGGAACGGGACTACGAGCAGTACTTC. This sequence encodes CASSLERDYEQYF. The chain employs TRBV5-1 and TRBJ2-7; the D gene is possibly TRBD2 (5 bases). This CDR3 is built from 13 residues. V was pared by 0 bases and J by 3 bases, with 7 bases between. The germline gives CDR1 SGHRS, CDR2 YFSETQ.

The V gene is TRBV5-1, the J gene TRBJ2-3; 7 bases align to TRBD1. The CDR3 extends over 14 amino acids. The V gene's germline CDR1 is SGHRS and CDR2 YFSETQ. The V segment lost 4 bases and the J segment 2 bases; nucleotides outside the gene matches: 4. The CDR3 protein is CASSLGQDTDTQYF. In nucleotides, the CDR3 is TGCGCCAGCAGCCTTGGACAGGACACAGATACGCAGTATTTT.

This sequence joins TRBV6-1 and TRBJ2-1, with a tentative D call TRBD2 (5 bases). The CDR3 is made up of 18 amino acids. V shed 3 bases and J shed 1 base, with 19 bases lying between them. Germline-derived CDR1 and CDR2 are MNHNS and SASEGT. The CDR3 sequence is CASSDPNEGWGSYNEQFF. In DNA, the CDR3 is TGTGCCAGCAGTGACCCCAACGAGGGCTGGGGTTCCTACAATGAGCAGTTCTTC.

In nucleotides, the CDR3 is TGTGCCAGCAGTTTATCTCACAACTCCTACGAGCAGTACTTC. It yields the protein CASSLSHNSYEQYF. This chain connects TRBV27 to TRBJ2-7; no firm D call. Germline CDR1 reads MNHEY; CDR2 reads SMNVEV (reference sequence). V was cut by 0 bases and J by 0 bases, with 6 bases left in between. CDR3 length: 14 residues.

The chain joins TRBV5-1 to TRBJ2-1, with 9 bases matching TRBD2. Germline CDR1 and CDR2: SGHRS and YFSETQ. This CDR3 spans 15 amino acids. V lost 4 bases to trimming and J lost 9 bases; unmatched junction nucleotides: 11. DNA of the CDR3: TGCGCCAGCAGCCGAGGGCGGGAGGGAAGGGGTGAGCAGTTCTTC. Amino acid sequence: CASSRGREGRGEQFF.

The rearrangement links TRBV18 to TRBJ2-7; tentative D call: TRBD1 (6 bases). This CDR3 spans 13 amino acids. V was clipped by 6 bases and J by 6 bases, with 15 bases between them. CDR1 is KGHSH, CDR2 LQKENI, per germline. Here the CDR3 reads CASSSGERREQYF. CDR3 bases: TGTGCCAGCTCCTCAGGGGAACGGCGCGAGCAGTACTTC.

This clone was observed a few times. The chain links TRBV18 to TRBJ2-1; D is unresolved. This CDR3 comprises 14 residues. Germline lookup yields CDR1 KGHSH and CDR2 LQKENI. Deletions cut 2 bases from V and 5 bases from J, with 10 bases between. CDR3 in amino acids: CASSPVNSHNEQFF. The CDR3 DNA is TGTGCCAGCTCACCAGTCAATTCCCACAATGAGCAGTTCTTC.

The V gene is TRBV28, the J gene TRBJ2-3, with 7 bases that match TRBD2. The CDR3 is 15 amino acids. Germline V gene sequence: CDR1 MDHEN, CDR2 SYDVKM. Unmatched junction bases numbered 2, after V lost 2 bases and J lost 0 bases. CDR3 loop: CASSLAGESTDTQYF. CDR3 DNA: TGTGCCAGCAGTTTAGCGGGAGAAAGCACAGATACGCAGTATTTT. Full variable domain (outside the CDR3, taken from reference TRBV28 and TRBJ2-3): DVKVTQSSRYLVKRTGEKVFLECVQDMDHENMFWYRQDPGLGLRLIYFSYDVKMKEKGDIPEGYSVSREKKERFSLILESASTNQTSMYLCASSLAGESTDTQYFGPGTRLTVL.

This clone was seen only a few times. This chain uses TRBV7-9 with TRBJ1-1, with D possibly being TRBD1 (6 bases). CDR1 SEHNR and CDR2 FQNEAQ come from the germline V gene (reference sequence). The CDR3 extends over 15 amino acids. Trimming cost V 1 base and J 1 base, with 10 bases left between them. CDR3 nucleotide sequence: TGTGCCAGCAGCTTAGGCGGGGGGCGGAACACTGAAGCTTTCTTT. Protein sequence: CASSLGGGRNTEAFF.

The chain joins TRBV9 to TRBJ1-2; TRBD1 agrees at 8 bases. V was clipped by 4 bases and J by 8 bases; unmatched bases: 16. The length of the CDR3 is 16 residues. Germline values: CDR1 SGDLS, CDR2 YYNGEE. CDR3 sequence reads: CASSNDRGSGTGGYTF. As DNA, the CDR3 is TGTGCCAGCAGCAACGACAGGGGAAGCGGGACGGGCGGCTACACCTTC.

The J gene is TRBJ1-2, the V gene TRBV9; a possible D gene is TRBD1 (5 bases). CDR3 length: 17 residues. Trimming removed 3 bases from V and 2 bases from J, with 20 bases in between. The germline V gene has CDR1 SGDLS and CDR2 YYNGEE. For the CDR3, the DNA is TGTGCCAGCAGCGCCGGGTATATTGGCAGGGCGAACTATGGCTACACCTTC. Amino acid sequence: CASSAGYIGRANYGYTF.